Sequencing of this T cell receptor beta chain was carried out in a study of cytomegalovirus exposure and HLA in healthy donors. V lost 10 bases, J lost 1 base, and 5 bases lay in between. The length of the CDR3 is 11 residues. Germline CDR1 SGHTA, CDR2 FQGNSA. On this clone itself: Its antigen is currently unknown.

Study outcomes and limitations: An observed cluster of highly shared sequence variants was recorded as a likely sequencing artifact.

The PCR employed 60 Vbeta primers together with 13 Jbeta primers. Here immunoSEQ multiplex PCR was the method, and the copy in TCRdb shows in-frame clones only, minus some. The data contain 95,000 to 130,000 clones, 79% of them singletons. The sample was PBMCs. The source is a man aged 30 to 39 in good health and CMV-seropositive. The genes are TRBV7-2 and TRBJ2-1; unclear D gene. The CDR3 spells CATSSYNEQFF. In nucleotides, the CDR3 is TGTGCCACCTCTTCCTACAATGAGCAGTTCTTC.